This T cell receptor beta chain came from a study of blood T cell repertoires in COVID-19. From germline, CDR1 is SGHTA and CDR2 FQGNSA. The J segment lost 2 bases and the V segment lost 0 bases, leaving 9 bases of the junction unmatched. This CDR3 comprises 17 residues. TCRdb keeps only in-frame clones here, not all; method: immunoSEQ multiplex PCR. The repertoire has about 120,000 clones, nearly 90% of them found once; the top ten carry 8% to 9%. This receptor was taken from a woman aged 70-85 years who had recovered from COVID-19. The rearrangement links TRBV7-2 to TRBJ2-7; 8 bases are a match to TRBD1. Sequenced sample: peripheral blood. CDR3: CASSLAGTGGTPYEQYF. The CDR3 bases are TGTGCCAGCAGCTTAGCGGGAACAGGGGGTACTCCCTACGAGCAGTACTTC.